The 5 T cell receptor beta chains in this list originate from one sample, sequenced in a study of blood T cell repertoires in COVID-19. Clones were read by immunoSEQ multiplex PCR, and TCRdb kept only the in-frame ones, dropping some. The sample contains some 400,000 clones, 85% to 90% of which appear only once. Sequencing used peripheral blood. The receptors were gathered from a man aged 18 to 29 with active or convalescent COVID-19.

This clone was counted only a few times. The chain is built from TRBV7-8 and TRBJ2-2, with 8 bases aligning to TRBD2. J lost 3 bases, V lost 1 base, and 4 bases had no gene match. The length of the CDR3 is 16 residues. Per germline, CDR1 SGHVS and CDR2 FQNEAQ. The CDR3 DNA reads TGTGCCAGCAGCTTAGGCGGGGGGTCGGACACCGGGGAGCTGTTTTTT. Translating gives CASSLGGGSDTGELFF.

A single count supports this clone. The chain recombines TRBV4-3 with TRBJ2-7; D might be TRBD2 (5 bases). The CDR3 has 14 amino acids. V lost 5 bases and J lost 2, with 13 bases in between. Germline assignment: CDR1 LGHNA and CDR2 YSLEER. CDR3 in DNA: TGCGCCAGCAGCGAGGGCCCGACCACCTACGAGCAGTACTTC. Protein product: CASSEGPTTYEQYF.

V and J are TRBV7-9 and TRBJ1-6; 10 bases align to TRBD1. V shed 5 bases, J shed 8 bases, and the junction held 3 bases outside the gene matches. The germline gives CDR1 SEHNR, CDR2 FQNEAQ (reference sequence). The CDR3 spans 14 residues. In DNA form, the CDR3 reads TGTGCCAGCAGCCCGGACAGGGGGTATTCACCCCTCCACTTT. Protein sequence: CASSPDRGYSPLHF. The full variable domain, with the rest looked up from reference TRBV7-9 and TRBJ1-6, is DTGVSQNPRHKITKRGQNVTFRCDPISEHNRLYWYRQTLGQGPEFLTYFQNEAQLEKSRLLSDRFSAERPKGSFSTLEIQRTEQGDSAMYLCASSPDRGYSPLHFGNGTRLTVT.

V is TRBV11-1 and J is TRBJ2-5; no firm D call. This CDR3 has 16 amino acids. The V end was cut by 1 base, the J end by 1 base, with 13 bases between. Germline CDR1 is SGHAT and CDR2 is FQDESV (reference sequence). The CDR3 region is CASSLVGSKGQETQYF. The CDR3 DNA is TGTGCCAGCAGCTTAGTCGGGTCCAAAGGCCAAGAGACCCAGTACTTC. Full variable domain (rest looked up from reference TRBV11-1 and TRBJ2-5): EAEVAQSPRYKITEKSQAVAFWCDPISGHATLYWYRQILGQGPELLVQFQDESVVDDSQLPKDRFSAERLKGVDSTLKIQPAELGDSAMYLCASSLVGSKGQETQYFGPGTRLLVL.

This chain uses TRBV28 with TRBJ2-7, with a tentative D call TRBD1 (6 bases). Deletions cut 5 bases from V and 4 bases from J, with 12 bases between. Per germline, CDR1 MDHEN and CDR2 SYDVKM. The CDR3 runs to 13 residues. The CDR3 nucleotides read TGTGCCAGCAGTAACGGACAGAGATACGAGCAGTACTTC. Translated: CASSNGQRYEQYF.